This is a list of T cell receptor beta chains from one sample in a study of OX40 agonist ivuxolimab in advanced cancers. Assay used: immunoSEQ multiplex PCR; TCRdb lists only in-frame clones, some missing. The table records some 44,000 clones, about 86% of them present only once. Specimen: CD4+ or CD8+ T cells sorted from blood, collected in a trial of the OX40 agonist ivuxolimab. All receptors come from an adult with an advanced solid tumor such as melanoma, head and neck, liver or kidney cancer. Each CDR3 is given with its conserved first and last residue. D genes are given only for firm matches. Size tells how often a clone was seen (once, few, many) or the class of an expanded clone, and some rows leave it out.

J gene	clone size	V gene	D gene	CDR3 DNA	CDR3 protein
TRBJ2-1	few	TRBV5-1	.	TGCGCCAGCAGCTCGGGGGCCCCCTACAATGAGCAGTTCTTC	CASSSGAPYNEQFF
TRBJ1-5	.	TRBV30	.	TGTGCCTGGAGTAGGCAGGCGTATAGCAATCAGCCCCAGCATTTT	CAWSRQAYSNQPQHF
TRBJ2-7	.	TRBV5-4	TRBD1	TGTGCCAGCAGCTTAATGCGGGACAGGGGATCGTACGAGCAGTACTTC	CASSLMRDRGSYEQYF
TRBJ1-2	.	TRBV5-1	TRBD1	TGCGCCAGCAGCCCAGGACAGGGACCTAACTATGGCTACACCTTC	CASSPGQGPNYGYTF
TRBJ2-3	.	TRBV5-6	TRBD1	TGTGCCAGCAGCTTAAACGGACAGGGGTTTTCAGATACGCAGTATTTT	CASSLNGQGFSDTQYF
TRBJ2-5	.	TRBV10-3	TRBD2	TGTGCCACCTCGCGAGCGGGGGGGCGAGGGGAGACCCAGTACTTC	CATSRAGGRGETQYF
TRBJ1-3	.	TRBV2	.	TGTGCCAGGCGGGCCTCTGGAAACACCATATATTTT	CARRASGNTIYF
TRBJ1-5	.	TRBV27	.	TGTGCCAGCAGTTTAGGGATGTGGAATCAGCCCCAGCATTTT	CASSLGMWNQPQHF
TRBJ1-1	.	TRBV4-3	TRBD1	TGCGCCAGCAGCCAGAGAGACAGGGTGGAGAACACTGAAGCTTTCTTT	CASSQRDRVENTEAFF
TRBJ1-1	.	TRBV5-1	.	TGCGCCAGCAGCTTGTCCGGGGCTGGCACTGAAGCTTTCTTT	CASSLSGAGTEAFF
TRBJ1-1	once	TRBV29-1	.	TGCAGCGTCCCGGGCGTTGCGAACACTGAAGCTTTCTTT	CSVPGVANTEAFF